The TCR beta chain under discussion was sequenced for a study of T cells in Graves' hyperthyroidism and ophthalmopathy. Amplification targeted TCR beta CDR3 regions from RNA transcripts. HTBI primers were used for first-round RT-PCR of the TCR CDR3. Each CDR3 protein gets one entry after TCRdb re-called the multiplex PCR reads with MiXCR. The sample lists 500,000 to 750,000 distinct CDR3 sequences, 14% occurring once. On this clonotype itself: An end of the junction does not agree with germline; a read error may underlie this.

Germline CDR1 is SGHTA and CDR2 is FQGNSA. This CDR3 spans 17 amino acids. Extraction of PBMCs used roughly 9.3 ml of fresh peripheral blood. The receptor comes from a young woman with Graves' ophthalmopathy. The chain has TRBV7-2 and TRBJ2-1; 11 bases align to TRBD2. The specimen was blood. The CDR3 DNA sequence: TGTGCCAGCAGCTCGCTAGCGGGAGGCCGCTCCTACAATGAGCGGTTCTTC. Its translation is CASSSLAGGRSYNERFF.